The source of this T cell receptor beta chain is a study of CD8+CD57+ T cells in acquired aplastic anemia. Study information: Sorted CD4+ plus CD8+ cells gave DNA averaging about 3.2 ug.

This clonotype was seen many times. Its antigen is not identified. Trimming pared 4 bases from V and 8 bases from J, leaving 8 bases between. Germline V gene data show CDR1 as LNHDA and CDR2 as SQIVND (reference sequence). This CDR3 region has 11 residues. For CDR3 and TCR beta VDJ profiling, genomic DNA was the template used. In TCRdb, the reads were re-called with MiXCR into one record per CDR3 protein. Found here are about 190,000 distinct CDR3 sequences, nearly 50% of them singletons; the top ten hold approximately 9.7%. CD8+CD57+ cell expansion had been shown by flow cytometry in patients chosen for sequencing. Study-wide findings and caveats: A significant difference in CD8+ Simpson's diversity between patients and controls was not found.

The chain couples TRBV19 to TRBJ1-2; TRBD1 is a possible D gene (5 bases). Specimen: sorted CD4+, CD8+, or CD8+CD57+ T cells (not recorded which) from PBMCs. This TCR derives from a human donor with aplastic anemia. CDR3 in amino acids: CASSTPGGYTF. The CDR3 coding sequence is TGTGCCAGTAGTACCCCAGGGGGCTACACCTTC.